The 8 T cell receptor beta chains given below trace back to one sample, sequenced in a study of cytomegalovirus exposure and HLA in healthy donors. Primers for the PCR totalled 60 Vbeta and 13 Jbeta. The protocol was immunoSEQ multiplex PCR, while the TCRdb copy is restricted to in-frame clones and leaves out a portion. The sample records 55,000 to 70,000 clones, roughly 88% being singletons. The sample comprised PBMCs. All receptors come from a young woman in good health and CMV-seronegative.

The chain uses TRBV2 and TRBJ1-5; D uncertain. With 8 bases removed from V and 0 bases from J, the gap between germline ends came to 14 bases. Germline V gene data show CDR1 as SNHLY and CDR2 as FYNNEI. This CDR3 region has 15 residues. CDR3 sequence (DNA): TGTGCCAGCCGGCCGGGGAGCCGTAGCAATCAGCCCCAGCATTTT. Amino acid sequence: CASRPGSRSNQPQHF.

This chain uses TRBV7-3 with TRBJ2-7; 9 positions match TRBD1. CDR1 and CDR2 from the germline V gene are SGHTA and FQGTGA. This CDR3 is 13 amino acids long. V trimming: 4 bases; J trimming: 5 bases; junction bases outside the gene matches: 3. This chain's CDR3 is CASSSGTGNEQYF. The DNA of the CDR3 is TGTGCCAGCAGCTCCGGGACAGGGAACGAGCAGTACTTC.

J is TRBJ2-1 and V is TRBV7-3; 7 bases agree with TRBD2. The V gene's germline CDR1 is SGHTA and CDR2 FQGTGA. V shed 3 bases and J 5 bases; nucleotides not matched to a gene: 4. The CDR3 extends over 14 amino acids. In DNA, the CDR3 is TGTGCCAGCAGCTTTGGGGGGAGGGACAATGAGCAGTTCTTC. Protein: CASSFGGRDNEQFF. The full variable domain, its missing parts supplied by reference TRBV7-3 and TRBJ2-1, is GAGVSQTPSNKVTEKGKYVELRCDPISGHTALYWYRQSLGQGPEFLIYFQGTGAADDSGLPNDRFFAVRPEGSVSTLKIQRTERGDSAVYLCASSFGGRDNEQFFGPGTRLTVL.

The chain links TRBV5-1 to TRBJ2-7, with 12 bases matching TRBD2. Germline trimming cut 0 bases from V and 3 bases from J; bases unmatched to any gene: 10. The CDR3 is made up of 18 amino acids. Germline lookup yields CDR1 SGHRS and CDR2 YFSETQ. CDR3 in amino acids: CASSLDSSGRAFIYEQYF. The CDR3, as DNA: TGCGCCAGCAGCTTGGATTCTAGCGGGAGGGCCTTTATCTACGAGCAGTACTTC.

This clone was picked up a small number of times. The chain carries TRBV5-6 and TRBJ2-3, with TRBD1 identical over 7 bases. V trimming: 0 bases; J trimming: 3 bases; junction bases outside the gene matches: 10. CDR3 length equals 17 residues. Germline lookup yields CDR1 SGHDT and CDR2 YYEEEE. CDR3 residues: CASSLGWGRGFTDTQYF. As DNA, the CDR3 is TGTGCCAGCAGCTTGGGGTGGGGCAGGGGGTTTACAGATACGCAGTATTTT.

This sequence joins TRBV7-9 and TRBJ2-5, with 10 bases matching TRBD1. CDR1 SEHNR and CDR2 FQNEAQ come from the germline V gene (reference sequence). The CDR3 has 14 residues. Trimming cost V 5 bases and J 5 bases; bases outside gene matches: 5. The CDR3 loop reads CASSPMGQGETQYF. CDR3 nucleotides: TGTGCCAGCAGCCCCATGGGACAGGGGGAGACCCAGTACTTC.

As for this clone: One junction end disagrees with the germline gene, perhaps due to a read error. The chain uses TRBV7-3 and TRBJ2-4; a possible D gene is TRBD2 (6 bases). In germline, CDR1 is SGHTA, CDR2 FQGTGA. CDR3 size: 15 residues. CDR3 DNA sequence: TGTGTCAGCAGCTTAAAGGGGAGTAGCGGAGACATTCAGTACTTC. Translating it yields CVSSLKGSSGDIQYF.

The gene calls are TRBV27 and TRBJ2-7, with a weak D call TRBD2 (6 bases). Trimming left V 2 bases short and J 2 bases short, with 10 bases between. This CDR3 is 14 amino acids long. Germline loops: CDR1 MNHEY, CDR2 SMNVEV (reference sequence). The CDR3 spells CASSLEGGPYEQYF. CDR3 coding DNA: TGTGCCAGCAGTTTAGAGGGAGGACCCTACGAGCAGTACTTC.